This T cell receptor (beta chain) was sequenced during a study of blood T cell repertoires in COVID-19. Study in general: Researchers got acute and convalescent COVID-19 samples from the United States, Italy and Spain. T cells, B-cell-depleted T cells, or PBMCs provided the cDNA or gDNA that served as material.

This clone appeared many times. Per the authors' pipeline: It was from reference gene primer amplification that nucleated cell counts were estimated. Repertoires were generated with immunoSEQ multiplex PCR, while TCRdb's copy carries only in-frame clones and drops some. V, J and clone size were drawn from that table, and D and trimming were deduced from the DNA. The sample includes under 150,000 clones, under 80% of them seen just once. In germline, CDR1 is MNHEY, CDR2 SVGAGI. The CDR3 runs 15 residues. V was clipped by 6 bases and J by 5 bases; unmatched bases: 5. The rearrangement joins TRBV6-5 to TRBJ1-6; 9 positions match TRBD1. The receptor's source is a man aged 55 to 70 with acute or convalescent COVID-19. The specimen sequenced was peripheral blood. DNA for the CDR3: TGTGCCAGCAGCCAGGGACAGGGCAATAATTCACCCCTCCACTTT. It encodes CASSQGQGNNSPLHF.